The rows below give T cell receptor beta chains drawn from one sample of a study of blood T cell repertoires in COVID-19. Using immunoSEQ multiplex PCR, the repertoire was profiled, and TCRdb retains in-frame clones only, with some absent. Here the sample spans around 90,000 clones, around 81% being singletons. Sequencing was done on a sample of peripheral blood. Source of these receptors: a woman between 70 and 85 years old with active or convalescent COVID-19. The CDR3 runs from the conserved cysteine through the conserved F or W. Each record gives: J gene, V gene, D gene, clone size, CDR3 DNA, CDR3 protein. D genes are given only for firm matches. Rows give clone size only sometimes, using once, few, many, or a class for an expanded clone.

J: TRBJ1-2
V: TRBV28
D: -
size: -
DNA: TGTGCCAGCAGCTTGGGGCTAATCTATGGCTACACCTTC
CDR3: CASSLGLIYGYTF

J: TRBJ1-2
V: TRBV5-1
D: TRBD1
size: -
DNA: TGCGCCAGCAGCCTGGACAGGCCCTCTAACTATGGCTACACCTTC
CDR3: CASSLDRPSNYGYTF

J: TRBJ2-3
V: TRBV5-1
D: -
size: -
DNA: TGCGCCAGCAGCTTTGGGCGGGTCTCTAGCACAGATACGCAGTATTTT
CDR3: CASSFGRVSSTDTQYF

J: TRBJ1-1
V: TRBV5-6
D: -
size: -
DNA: TGTGCCAGCAGCTCCCTCAGGGGATACACTGAAGCTTTCTTT
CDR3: CASSSLRGYTEAFF

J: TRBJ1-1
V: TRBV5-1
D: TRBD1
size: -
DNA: TGCGCCAGCAGCTTGGAGTGGACAGGGACTTCTGAAGCTTTCTTT
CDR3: CASSLEWTGTSEAFF

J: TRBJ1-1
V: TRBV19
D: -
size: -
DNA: TGTGCCAGTACCCTTTCGTCGGACTCCCGATTGGGGAACACTGAAGCTTTCTTT
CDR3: CASTLSSDSRLGNTEAFF

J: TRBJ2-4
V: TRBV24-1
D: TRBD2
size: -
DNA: TGTGCCACCAGTGATTCGGGAGGGACGGACATTCAGTACTTC
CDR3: CATSDSGGTDIQYF

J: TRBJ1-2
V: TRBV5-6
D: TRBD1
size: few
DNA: TGTGCCAGCAGGCCGACGGGACAGAACTATGGCTACACCTTC
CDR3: CASRPTGQNYGYTF

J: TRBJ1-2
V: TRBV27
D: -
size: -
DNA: TGTGCCAGCAGTCGGTCCGGGACTAATAACTATGGCTACACCTTC
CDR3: CASSRSGTNNYGYTF

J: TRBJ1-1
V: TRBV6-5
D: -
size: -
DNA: TGTGCCAGCAGTTACGGCGGGGGCACTGAAGCTTTCTTT
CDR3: CASSYGGGTEAFF

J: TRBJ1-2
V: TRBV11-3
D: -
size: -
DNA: TGTGCCAGCAGGCAGGGTAAGGGAGGCTACACCTTC
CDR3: CASRQGKGGYTF

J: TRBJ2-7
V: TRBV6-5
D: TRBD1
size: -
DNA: TGTGCCAGCAGTTACGACGGGACAGGGTTCTCAGGCGAGCAGTACTTC
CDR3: CASSYDGTGFSGEQYF

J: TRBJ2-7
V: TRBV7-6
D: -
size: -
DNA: TGTGCCAGCAGCTTAGCGGCTGGGGGGGCGTTTTACGAGCAGTACTTC
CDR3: CASSLAAGGAFYEQYF

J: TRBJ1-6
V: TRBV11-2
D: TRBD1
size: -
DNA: TGTGCCAGCAGCCCCGAGGCAGGGGGAATCAAGTCCTATAATTCACCCCTCCACTTT
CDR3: CASSPEAGGIKSYNSPLHF

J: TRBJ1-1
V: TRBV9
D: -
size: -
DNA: TGTGCCAGCAGCGTAGGGCCAGGGAACACTGAAGCTTTCTTT
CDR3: CASSVGPGNTEAFF

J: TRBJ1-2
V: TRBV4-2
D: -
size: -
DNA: TGTGCCAGCAGCCCAACCGGCGGGGCAGGCTATGGCTACACCTTC
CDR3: CASSPTGGAGYGYTF

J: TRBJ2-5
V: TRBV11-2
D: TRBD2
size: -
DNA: TGTGCCAGCAGCAAGCGGGACTCGCAGACCCAGTACTTC
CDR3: CASSKRDSQTQYF

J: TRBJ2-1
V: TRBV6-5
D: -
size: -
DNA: TGTGCCAGTACCCCCCGCCCCTGGGGGCATGAGCAGTTCTTC
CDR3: CASTPRPWGHEQFF

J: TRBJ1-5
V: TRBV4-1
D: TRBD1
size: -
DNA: TGCGCCAGCAGCCAAGATCAGGGGGCCTATCAGCCCCAGCATTTT
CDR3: CASSQDQGAYQPQHF

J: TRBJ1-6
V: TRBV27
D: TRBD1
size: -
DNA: TGTGCCAGCAGTTCCGGACAGGGTGAGAGAGCCCTCCACTTT
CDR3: CASSSGQGERALHF

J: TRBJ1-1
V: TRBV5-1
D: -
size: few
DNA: TGCGCCAGCAGCTTCGGTGCGAACACTGAAGCTTTCTTT
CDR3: CASSFGANTEAFF

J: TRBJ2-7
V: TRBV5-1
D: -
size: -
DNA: TGCGCCAGCAGCCAGGGGGGCAGTAGCGAGCAGTACTTC
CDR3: CASSQGGSSEQYF

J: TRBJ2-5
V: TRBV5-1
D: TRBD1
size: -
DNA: TGCGCCAGCAGCTGGGGGACAGGGGGCGAAGAGACCCAGTACTTC
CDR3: CASSWGTGGEETQYF

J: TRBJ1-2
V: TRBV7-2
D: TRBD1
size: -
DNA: TGTGCCAGCAGCTTAGGACAGGGCTATGGCTACACCTTC
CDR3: CASSLGQGYGYTF

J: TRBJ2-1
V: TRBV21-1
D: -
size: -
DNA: TGTGCCAGCAGCCCGACGGGGACAGGGGGCTACAATGAGCAGTTCTTC
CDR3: CASSPTGTGGYNEQFF

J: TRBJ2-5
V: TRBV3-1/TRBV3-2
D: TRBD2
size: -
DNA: TGTGCCAGCAGCCAACTAGCGGGGGAAGAGACCCAGTACTTC
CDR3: CASSQLAGEETQYF

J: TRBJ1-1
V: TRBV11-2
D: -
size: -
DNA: TGTGCCAGCAGATTTGACTCTCGAGCTTTCTTT
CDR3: CASRFDSRAFF

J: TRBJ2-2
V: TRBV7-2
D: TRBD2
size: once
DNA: TGTGCCAGCAGCCCGCGACTAGCGGGGGAATCCGGGGAGCTGTTTTTT
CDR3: CASSPRLAGESGELFF

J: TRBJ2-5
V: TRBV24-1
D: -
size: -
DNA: TGTGCCACCAGTGACTCCCGGACGGGGCAAGAGACCCAGTACTTC
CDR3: CATSDSRTGQETQYF

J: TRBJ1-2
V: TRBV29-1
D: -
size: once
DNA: TGCAGCGTTGAAGACGACAGTATCGATGGCTACACCTTC
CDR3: CSVEDDSIDGYTF

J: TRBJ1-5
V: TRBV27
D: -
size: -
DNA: TGTGCCAGCAGTTCCGGGGGACAGCCCCAGCATTTT
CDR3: CASSSGGQPQHF

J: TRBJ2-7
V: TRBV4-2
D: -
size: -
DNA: TGTGCCAGCAGCCAAGACCCCCAGGGGGAGCAGTACTTC
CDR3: CASSQDPQGEQYF

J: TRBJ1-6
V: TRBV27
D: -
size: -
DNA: TGTGCCAGCAGTTCCGGGGAGAATAATTCACCCCTCCACTTT
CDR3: CASSSGENNSPLHF

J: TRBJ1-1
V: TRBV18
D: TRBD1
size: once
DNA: TGTGCCAGCTCATCCGGGACAGGGGGCTCGGGGACTGAAGCTTTCTTT
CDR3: CASSSGTGGSGTEAFF

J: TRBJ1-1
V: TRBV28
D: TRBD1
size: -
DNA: TGTGCCAGCAGCCGGACAGGGCTGAACACTGAAGCTTTCTTT
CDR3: CASSRTGLNTEAFF

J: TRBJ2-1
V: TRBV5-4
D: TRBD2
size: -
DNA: TGTGCCAGCAGCTTGGGGTCTAGCGGGGGGGCATATGAGCAGTTCTTC
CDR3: CASSLGSSGGAYEQFF

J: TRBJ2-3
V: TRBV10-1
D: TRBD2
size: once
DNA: TGCGCCAGCAGTGAGGATCCTAGCGGGGTGGTAGGAGATACGCAGTATTTT
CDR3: CASSEDPSGVVGDTQYF

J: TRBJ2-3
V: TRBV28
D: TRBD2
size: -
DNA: TGTGCCAGCAGTTCCACTAGCGGGGGTAGGGATACGCAGTATTTT
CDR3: CASSSTSGGRDTQYF

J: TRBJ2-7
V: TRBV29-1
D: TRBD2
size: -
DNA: TGCAGCGTTTCCGGGACTAGCGAACTCTCCTACGAGCAGTACTTC
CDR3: CSVSGTSELSYEQYF

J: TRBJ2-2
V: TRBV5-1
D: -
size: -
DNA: TGCGCCAGCAGCCCGGCAGACAGACCGAACACCGGGGAGCTGTTTTTT
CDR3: CASSPADRPNTGELFF

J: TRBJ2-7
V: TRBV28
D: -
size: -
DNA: TGTGCCAGCAGTCCCCTAGGGGGAAGGACCTCCTACGAGCAGTACTTC
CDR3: CASSPLGGRTSYEQYF

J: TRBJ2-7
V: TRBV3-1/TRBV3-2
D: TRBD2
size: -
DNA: TGTGCCAGCAGCCTGACTAGCGGGGTTCACGAGCAGTACTTC
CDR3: CASSLTSGVHEQYF

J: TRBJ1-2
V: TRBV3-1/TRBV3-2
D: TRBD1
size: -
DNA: TGTGCCAGCAGCCAGATGGGACAGGGGGATGGCTACACCTTC
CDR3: CASSQMGQGDGYTF

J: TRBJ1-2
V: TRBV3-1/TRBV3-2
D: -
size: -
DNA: TGTGCCAGCAGCCTCCGGGACAATAACTATGGCTACACCTTC
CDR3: CASSLRDNNYGYTF

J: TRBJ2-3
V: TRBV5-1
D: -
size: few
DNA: TGCGCCAGCAGCTTGCCAACTAGCAGCCCAGATACGCAGTATTTT
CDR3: CASSLPTSSPDTQYF

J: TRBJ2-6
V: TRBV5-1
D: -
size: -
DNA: TGCGCCAGCATGGACACCAGCTCTGGGGCCAACGTCCTGACTTTC
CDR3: CASMDTSSGANVLTF

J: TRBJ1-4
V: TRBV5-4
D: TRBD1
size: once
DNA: TGTGCCAGCAGCGCCAAACTGACAGGGGATAATGAAAAACTGTTTTTT
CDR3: CASSAKLTGDNEKLFF

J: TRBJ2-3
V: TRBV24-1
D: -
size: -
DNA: TGTGCCACCAGTGATTCGGGAGACAGCAACCAGCCCCCAGATACGCAGTATTTT
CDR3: CATSDSGDSNQPPDTQYF

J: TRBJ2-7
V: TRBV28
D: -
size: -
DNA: TGTGCCAGCAGCCAAGTGGCAGGGTCCGACGAGCAGTACTTC
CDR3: CASSQVAGSDEQYF

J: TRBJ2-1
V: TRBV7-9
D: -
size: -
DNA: TGTGCCAGCAGCTCCTACTACAATGAGCAGTTCTTC
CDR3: CASSSYYNEQFF

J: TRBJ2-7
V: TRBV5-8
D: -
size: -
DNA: TGTGCCAGCAGCTTGGTGTCAGGGGCCCTCTGGGGCGAGCAGTACTTC
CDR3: CASSLVSGALWGEQYF

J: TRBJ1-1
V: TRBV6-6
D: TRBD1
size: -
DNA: TGTGCCAGCAGCAGACAGGGAACTGAAGCTTTCTTT
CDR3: CASSRQGTEAFF

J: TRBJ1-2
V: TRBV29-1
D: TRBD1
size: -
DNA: TGCAGCGTTGAAACAGGGGGGCTGTATGGCTACACCTTC
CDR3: CSVETGGLYGYTF

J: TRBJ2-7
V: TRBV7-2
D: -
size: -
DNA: TGTGCCAGCAGCACAAGACGGGCAGGGAACCACGAGCAGTACTTC
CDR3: CASSTRRAGNHEQYF

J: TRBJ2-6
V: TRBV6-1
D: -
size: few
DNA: TGTGCCAGCAGTGGGCCCCCCCGATCTGGGGCCAACGTCCTGACTTTC
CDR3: CASSGPPRSGANVLTF

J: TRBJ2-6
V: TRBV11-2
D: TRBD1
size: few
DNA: TGTGCCAGCAGCTTAGGACAGGGGGGATCTGGGGCCAACGTCCTGACTTTC
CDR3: CASSLGQGGSGANVLTF

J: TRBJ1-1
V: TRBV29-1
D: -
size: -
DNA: TGCAGCGTTGACAGGGCAGCAATGAACACTGAAGCTTTCTTT
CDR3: CSVDRAAMNTEAFF